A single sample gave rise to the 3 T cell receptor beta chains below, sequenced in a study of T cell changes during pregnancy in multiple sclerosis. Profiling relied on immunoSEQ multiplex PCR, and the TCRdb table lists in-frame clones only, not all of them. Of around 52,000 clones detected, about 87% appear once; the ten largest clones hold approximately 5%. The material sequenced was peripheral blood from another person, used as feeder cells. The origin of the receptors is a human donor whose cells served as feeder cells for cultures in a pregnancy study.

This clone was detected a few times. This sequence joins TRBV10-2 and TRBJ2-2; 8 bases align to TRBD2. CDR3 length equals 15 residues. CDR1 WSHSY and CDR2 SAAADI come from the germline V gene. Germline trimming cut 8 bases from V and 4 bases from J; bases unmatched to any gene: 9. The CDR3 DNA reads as TGCGCCAGCCGGTGGGGACTAGGGGTCACCGGGGAGCTGTTTTTT. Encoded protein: CASRWGLGVTGELFF.

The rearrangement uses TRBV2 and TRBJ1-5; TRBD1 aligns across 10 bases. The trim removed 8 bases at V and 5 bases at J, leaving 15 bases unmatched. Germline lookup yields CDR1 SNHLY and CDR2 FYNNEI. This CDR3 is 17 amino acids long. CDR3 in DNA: TGTGCCAGCGGGGACGAAAGATGGACAGGGGGAGATCAGCCCCAGCATTTT. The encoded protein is CASGDERWTGGDQPQHF.

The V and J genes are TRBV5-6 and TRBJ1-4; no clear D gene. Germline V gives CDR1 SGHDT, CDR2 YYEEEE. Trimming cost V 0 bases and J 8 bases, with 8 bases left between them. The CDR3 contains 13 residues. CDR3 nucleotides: TGTGCCAGCAGCTTGGACCCAGAGGAAAAACTGTTTTTT. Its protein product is CASSLDPEEKLFF.